The rows below give T cell receptor beta chains drawn from one sample of a study of cytomegalovirus exposure and HLA in healthy donors. Here immunoSEQ multiplex PCR was the method, and the copy in TCRdb shows in-frame clones only, minus some. The table has hundreds of thousands of clones, approximately 78% seen once. Sequenced material: PBMCs. Receptor source: a man aged 30 to 45 in good health and CMV-seronegative. Both conserved end residues are part of each CDR3. D genes are given only for firm matches. A clone size is listed for some rows: how often the clone was seen (once, few, many), or a class if it is expanded.

J gene: TRBJ1-2
V gene: TRBV7-6
clone size: NA
D gene: NA
CDR3 protein: CASSSEIMGAHYGYTF
CDR3 DNA: TGTGCCAGCAGCTCCGAGATAATGGGGGCCCACTATGGCTACACCTTC

J gene: TRBJ2-3
V gene: TRBV7-2
clone size: NA
D gene: TRBD2
CDR3 protein: CATRQSGGDTQYF
CDR3 DNA: TGTGCCACCCGTCAGTCGGGGGGGGATACGCAGTATTTT

J gene: TRBJ1-4
V gene: TRBV6-1
clone size: NA
D gene: TRBD1
CDR3 protein: CASRLGQGVGKLFF
CDR3 DNA: TGTGCCAGCAGACTCGGACAGGGGGTGGGAAAACTGTTTTTT

J gene: TRBJ1-2
V gene: TRBV2
clone size: NA
D gene: NA
CDR3 protein: CASSVSKSYYGYTF
CDR3 DNA: TGTGCCAGCAGTGTTTCAAAGAGTTACTATGGCTACACCTTC

J gene: TRBJ2-1
V gene: TRBV5-4
clone size: NA
D gene: TRBD2
CDR3 protein: CASSLRGGPKDEQFF
CDR3 DNA: TGTGCCAGCAGCTTGCGGGGGGGGCCTAAGGATGAGCAGTTCTTC

J gene: TRBJ2-7
V gene: TRBV7-9
clone size: NA
D gene: TRBD1
CDR3 protein: CASSPRDSYSYEQYF
CDR3 DNA: TGTGCCAGCAGCCCACGGGACAGTTATTCCTACGAGCAGTACTTC

J gene: TRBJ1-2
V gene: TRBV15
clone size: many
D gene: NA
CDR3 protein: CATTTTGNYGYTF
CDR3 DNA: TGTGCCACCACGACCACAGGGAACTATGGCTACACCTTC

J gene: TRBJ2-2
V gene: TRBV7-9
clone size: NA
D gene: NA
CDR3 protein: CASSTGWTGELFF
CDR3 DNA: TGTGCCAGCAGCACAGGGTGGACCGGGGAGCTGTTTTTT

J gene: TRBJ2-3
V gene: TRBV15
clone size: NA
D gene: NA
CDR3 protein: CATSRGGAGRADTQYF
CDR3 DNA: TGTGCCACCAGCAGAGGTGGGGCAGGACGCGCAGATACGCAGTATTTT

J gene: TRBJ1-2
V gene: TRBV19
clone size: NA
D gene: NA
CDR3 protein: CASTPTALDYGYTF
CDR3 DNA: TGTGCCAGTACCCCGACCGCGCTAGACTATGGCTACACCTTC

J gene: TRBJ1-1
V gene: TRBV7-3
clone size: NA
D gene: TRBD1
CDR3 protein: CASSSGGGGNTEAFF
CDR3 DNA: TGTGCCAGCAGCTCCGGAGGGGGCGGCAACACTGAAGCTTTCTTT

J gene: TRBJ1-2
V gene: TRBV4-2
clone size: few
D gene: NA
CDR3 protein: CASSQDLLGHSPYGYTF
CDR3 DNA: TGTGCCAGCAGCCAAGATCTTCTTGGACACAGTCCTTATGGCTACACCTTC

J gene: TRBJ2-1
V gene: TRBV5-4
clone size: few
D gene: NA
CDR3 protein: CASSVDSSYNEQFF
CDR3 DNA: TGTGCCAGCAGCGTGGACAGCTCCTACAATGAGCAGTTCTTC

J gene: TRBJ2-7
V gene: TRBV6-1
clone size: few
D gene: TRBD1
CDR3 protein: CASSEVWDREQYF
CDR3 DNA: TGTGCCAGCAGTGAAGTTTGGGACAGAGAGCAGTACTTC

J gene: TRBJ1-1
V gene: TRBV6-5
clone size: once
D gene: NA
CDR3 protein: CASKEDVAGTPEAFF
CDR3 DNA: TGTGCCAGCAAAGAGGATGTGGCAGGGACACCTGAAGCTTTCTTT

J gene: TRBJ1-2
V gene: TRBV27
clone size: NA
D gene: NA
CDR3 protein: CASSPQGNNYGYTF
CDR3 DNA: TGTGCCAGCAGTCCCCAGGGCAATAACTATGGCTACACCTTC

J gene: TRBJ2-6
V gene: TRBV5-4
clone size: once
D gene: TRBD1
CDR3 protein: CASSWDRHSGANVLTF
CDR3 DNA: TGTGCCAGCAGTTGGGACAGGCACTCTGGGGCCAACGTCCTGACTTTC

J gene: TRBJ2-7
V gene: TRBV6-5
clone size: NA
D gene: TRBD1
CDR3 protein: CASSYSGPGGLYEQYF
CDR3 DNA: TGTGCCAGCAGTTACTCCGGGCCAGGGGGCCTTTACGAGCAGTACTTC

J gene: TRBJ2-6
V gene: TRBV5-5
clone size: NA
D gene: NA
CDR3 protein: CASSWGPKTGANVLTF
CDR3 DNA: TGTGCCAGCAGCTGGGGCCCCAAGACGGGGGCCAACGTCCTGACTTTC

J gene: TRBJ1-5
V gene: TRBV6-5
clone size: NA
D gene: TRBD1
CDR3 protein: CASSRDRGSPQHF
CDR3 DNA: TGTGCCAGCAGTCGAGACAGGGGATCGCCCCAGCATTTT

J gene: TRBJ2-3
V gene: TRBV5-4
clone size: NA
D gene: NA
CDR3 protein: CASSRREGTDTQYF
CDR3 DNA: TGTGCCAGCAGCCGGAGGGAGGGCACAGATACGCAGTATTTT

J gene: TRBJ2-5
V gene: TRBV27
clone size: NA
D gene: TRBD1
CDR3 protein: CASSLRDRGEETQYF
CDR3 DNA: TGTGCCAGCAGTTTACGGGACAGGGGTGAGGAGACCCAGTACTTC

J gene: TRBJ1-6
V gene: TRBV11-2
clone size: few
D gene: TRBD1
CDR3 protein: CASSLDTGANSPLHF
CDR3 DNA: TGTGCCAGCAGCTTAGATACAGGGGCGAATTCACCCCTCCACTTT

J gene: TRBJ2-1
V gene: TRBV19
clone size: NA
D gene: TRBD1
CDR3 protein: CASSTGQGERNEQFF
CDR3 DNA: TGTGCCAGTAGTACTGGACAGGGGGAGAGGAATGAGCAGTTCTTC

J gene: TRBJ2-3
V gene: TRBV9
clone size: NA
D gene: TRBD2
CDR3 protein: CASTSPLAGGGSSTDTQYF
CDR3 DNA: TGTGCCAGCACCTCCCCACTAGCGGGGGGGGGATCCAGCACAGATACGCAGTATTTT

J gene: TRBJ2-2
V gene: TRBV18
clone size: NA
D gene: TRBD2
CDR3 protein: CASSSAGFTGELFF
CDR3 DNA: TGTGCCAGCTCTTCAGCGGGGTTTACCGGGGAGCTGTTTTTT

J gene: TRBJ1-5
V gene: TRBV10-3
clone size: NA
D gene: NA
CDR3 protein: CAISESMQINQPQHF
CDR3 DNA: TGTGCCATCAGTGAGTCGATGCAGATCAATCAGCCCCAGCATTTT

J gene: TRBJ2-3
V gene: TRBV2
clone size: few
D gene: TRBD1
CDR3 protein: CASSLTGGTDTQYF
CDR3 DNA: TGTGCCAGCAGCCTGACAGGGGGCACAGATACGCAGTATTTT

J gene: TRBJ2-1
V gene: TRBV4-1
clone size: NA
D gene: TRBD2
CDR3 protein: CASSPHHTSGGHNEQFF
CDR3 DNA: TGCGCCAGCAGCCCCCACCACACTAGCGGGGGACACAATGAGCAGTTCTTC

J gene: TRBJ2-7
V gene: TRBV13
clone size: NA
D gene: TRBD1
CDR3 protein: CASRHQGAASYEQYF
CDR3 DNA: TGTGCCAGCAGGCATCAGGGGGCAGCTTCCTACGAGCAGTACTTC

J gene: TRBJ1-4
V gene: TRBV2
clone size: few
D gene: NA
CDR3 protein: CATRAGLTGKLFF
CDR3 DNA: TGTGCCACCCGAGCTGGGCTTACCGGAAAACTGTTTTTT

J gene: TRBJ1-2
V gene: TRBV19
clone size: NA
D gene: NA
CDR3 protein: CASSIAGRSYGYTF
CDR3 DNA: TGTGCCAGTAGTATCGCAGGCCGATCCTATGGCTACACCTTC

J gene: TRBJ2-7
V gene: TRBV4-2
clone size: NA
D gene: NA
CDR3 protein: CASSQAAGSSYEQYF
CDR3 DNA: TGTGCCAGCAGCCAGGCGGCGGGGAGCTCCTACGAGCAGTACTTC

J gene: TRBJ2-7
V gene: TRBV2
clone size: few
D gene: TRBD1
CDR3 protein: CASSAPGQGGYLEQYF
CDR3 DNA: TGTGCCAGCAGTGCCCCGGGACAGGGGGGATATCTCGAGCAGTACTTC

J gene: TRBJ2-7
V gene: TRBV2
clone size: NA
D gene: NA
CDR3 protein: CASIRAGSYEQYF
CDR3 DNA: TGTGCCAGCATACGTGCAGGGTCCTACGAGCAGTACTTC

J gene: TRBJ2-7
V gene: TRBV7-9
clone size: NA
D gene: TRBD2
CDR3 protein: CASRGLPSYEQYF
CDR3 DNA: TGTGCCAGCAGGGGACTACCCAGCTACGAGCAGTACTTC

J gene: TRBJ2-7
V gene: TRBV4-3
clone size: NA
D gene: TRBD1
CDR3 protein: CASSRTGSSYEQYF
CDR3 DNA: TGCGCCAGCAGCCGGACAGGCAGCTCCTACGAGCAGTACTTC

J gene: TRBJ1-5
V gene: TRBV10-2
clone size: NA
D gene: NA
CDR3 protein: CATREGSNQPQHF
CDR3 DNA: TGCGCCACCCGGGAGGGATCAAATCAGCCCCAGCATTTT

J gene: TRBJ1-2
V gene: TRBV19
clone size: NA
D gene: NA
CDR3 protein: CASQRDIRLGGYTF
CDR3 DNA: TGTGCCAGTCAGAGGGACATACGATTGGGAGGCTACACCTTC

J gene: TRBJ2-5
V gene: TRBV9
clone size: NA
D gene: TRBD2
CDR3 protein: CASSVSGDQETQYF
CDR3 DNA: TGTGCCAGCAGCGTTAGCGGGGACCAAGAGACCCAGTACTTC

J gene: TRBJ2-2
V gene: TRBV7-3
clone size: once
D gene: NA
CDR3 protein: CASSPWRGTGELFF
CDR3 DNA: TGTGCCAGCAGCCCTTGGAGGGGAACCGGGGAGCTGTTTTTT

J gene: TRBJ2-7
V gene: TRBV6-5
clone size: once
D gene: TRBD2
CDR3 protein: CASSHSGGVYEQYF
CDR3 DNA: TGTGCCAGCAGCCATAGCGGGGGCGTTTACGAGCAGTACTTC

J gene: TRBJ2-2
V gene: TRBV7-9
clone size: NA
D gene: TRBD2
CDR3 protein: CASRFRASGGPKDTGELFF
CDR3 DNA: TGTGCCAGCAGATTTAGGGCTAGCGGGGGACCCAAGGACACCGGGGAGCTGTTTTTT

J gene: TRBJ2-7
V gene: TRBV5-4
clone size: NA
D gene: TRBD1
CDR3 protein: CASSTTGKYEQYF
CDR3 DNA: TGTGCCAGCAGCACGACAGGGAAATACGAGCAGTACTTC

J gene: TRBJ1-6
V gene: TRBV6-5
clone size: NA
D gene: NA
CDR3 protein: CASSYVGGVNQSPLHF
CDR3 DNA: TGTGCCAGCAGTTACGTTGGGGGCGTAAACCAGTCACCCCTCCACTTT

J gene: TRBJ1-5
V gene: TRBV6-1
clone size: NA
D gene: TRBD1
CDR3 protein: CASSEGGTVNQPQHF
CDR3 DNA: TGTGCCAGCAGTGAAGGCGGGACAGTCAATCAGCCCCAGCATTTT

J gene: TRBJ1-1
V gene: TRBV7-9
clone size: NA
D gene: NA
CDR3 protein: CASSSDGGIEAFF
CDR3 DNA: TGTGCCAGCAGCTCGGACGGAGGAATTGAAGCTTTCTTT

J gene: TRBJ1-5
V gene: TRBV6-6
clone size: NA
D gene: NA
CDR3 protein: CASSYKSGLGNQPQHF
CDR3 DNA: TGTGCCAGCAGTTACAAGTCGGGACTGGGCAATCAGCCCCAGCATTTT

J gene: TRBJ2-3
V gene: TRBV9
clone size: NA
D gene: TRBD1
CDR3 protein: CASSAGTGGDTQYF
CDR3 DNA: TGTGCCAGCAGCGCCGGGACAGGAGGGGATACGCAGTATTTT

J gene: TRBJ2-1
V gene: TRBV5-1
clone size: NA
D gene: TRBD2
CDR3 protein: CASSSGLAGEEYNEQFF
CDR3 DNA: TGCGCCAGCAGCTCGGGACTAGCGGGGGAAGAATACAATGAGCAGTTCTTC

J gene: TRBJ1-1
V gene: TRBV6-6
clone size: NA
D gene: NA
CDR3 protein: CASSYPGSGVNTEAFF
CDR3 DNA: TGTGCCAGCAGTTACCCCGGGAGCGGGGTGAACACTGAAGCTTTCTTT

J gene: TRBJ2-7
V gene: TRBV6-1
clone size: NA
D gene: NA
CDR3 protein: CASNPSSYEQYF
CDR3 DNA: TGTGCCAGCAACCCCAGCTCCTACGAGCAGTACTTC

J gene: TRBJ2-3
V gene: TRBV28
clone size: NA
D gene: NA
CDR3 protein: CASSLLASTQYF
CDR3 DNA: TGTGCCAGCAGTTTACTCGCGAGTACGCAGTATTTT

J gene: TRBJ1-2
V gene: TRBV28
clone size: NA
D gene: TRBD1
CDR3 protein: CASSLTGGALYGYTF
CDR3 DNA: TGTGCCAGCAGTCTTACAGGGGGCGCGTTATATGGCTACACCTTC

J gene: TRBJ1-2
V gene: TRBV6-5
clone size: NA
D gene: NA
CDR3 protein: CASRVSSPYGYTF
CDR3 DNA: TGTGCCAGCAGAGTTAGCAGCCCCTATGGCTACACCTTC

J gene: TRBJ2-2
V gene: TRBV4-2
clone size: NA
D gene: TRBD2
CDR3 protein: CASSQAGGSNTGELFF
CDR3 DNA: TGTGCCAGCAGCCAAGCGGGGGGTTCGAACACCGGGGAGCTGTTTTTT

J gene: TRBJ2-7
V gene: TRBV9
clone size: NA
D gene: NA
CDR3 protein: CASSVGGARNEQYF
CDR3 DNA: TGTGCCAGCAGCGTAGGTGGGGCCAGAAACGAGCAGTACTTC

J gene: TRBJ2-3
V gene: TRBV5-1
clone size: NA
D gene: TRBD2
CDR3 protein: CASSFGLAGGGGTDTQYF
CDR3 DNA: TGCGCCAGCAGCTTTGGCCTAGCGGGGGGCGGGGGCACAGATACGCAGTATTTT

J gene: TRBJ2-7
V gene: TRBV9
clone size: NA
D gene: NA
CDR3 protein: CASSVAGHTYEQYF
CDR3 DNA: TGTGCCAGCAGCGTAGCGGGACACACCTACGAGCAGTACTTC